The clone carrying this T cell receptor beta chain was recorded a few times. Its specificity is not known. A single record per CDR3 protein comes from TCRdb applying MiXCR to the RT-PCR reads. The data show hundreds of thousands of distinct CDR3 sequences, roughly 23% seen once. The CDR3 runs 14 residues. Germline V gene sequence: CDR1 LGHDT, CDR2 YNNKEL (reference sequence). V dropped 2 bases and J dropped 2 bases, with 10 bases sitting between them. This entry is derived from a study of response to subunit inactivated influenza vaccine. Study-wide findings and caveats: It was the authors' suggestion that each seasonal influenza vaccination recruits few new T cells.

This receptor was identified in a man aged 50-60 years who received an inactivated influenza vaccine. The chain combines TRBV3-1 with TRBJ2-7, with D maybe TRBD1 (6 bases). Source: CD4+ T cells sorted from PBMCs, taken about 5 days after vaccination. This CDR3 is CASSQLAGAYEQYF. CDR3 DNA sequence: TGTGCCAGCAGCCAATTGGCAGGGGCCTACGAGCAGTACTTC.